The text below deals with one T cell receptor (beta chain). This sample is drawn from a study of blood T cells in healthy people across ages. Sample-barcoded 5' priming and a J-beta primer mix drove a second PCR of 7 to 11 cycles. Each TCR beta cDNA got a 12-nucleotide random molecular identifier. TCRdb called the 5' RACE reads again in MiXCR, with one record for every CDR3 protein. The table has roughly 700,000 distinct CDR3 sequences, 32% seen once. The sequence was obtained from a woman aged 80 or over in good health. The sequenced sample consisted of blood.

The CDR3: CASSLGRQGAAGELFF. CDR3 DNA sequence: TGTGCCAGCAGCCTAGGGAGACAGGGGGCCGCCGGGGAGCTGTTTTTT. This chain uses TRBV7-6 with TRBJ2-2, with 10 nucleotides matching TRBD1. The germline CDR1 and CDR2 sequences are SGHVS and FNYEAQ. The CDR3 sequence is 16 residues long. With V trimmed by 5 bases and J by 6 bases, 9 bases remained unmatched.